This entry concerns a single T cell receptor (beta chain). The protocol was immunoSEQ multiplex PCR, while the TCRdb copy is restricted to in-frame clones and leaves out a portion. The data hold 110,000 to 150,000 clones, with 86% observed a single time. The data stem from a study of blood T cell repertoires in COVID-19. As for the study in general: COVID-19 samples collected from the United States, Italy and Spain covered acute and convalescent phases. From T cells, B-cell-depleted T cells, or PBMCs came the material, which was cDNA or gDNA.

Germline-derived CDR1 and CDR2 are SNHLY and FYNNEI. This CDR3 is 11 amino acids long. With 5 bases removed from V and 6 bases from J, the gap between germline ends came to 7 bases. Participant-reported clinical history was the basis for cohort assignment. Donors in Cohort 3 counted as recovered after two negative PCRs, clearance, or symptom resolution. This sequence was found in a man in his fifties or sixties who had recovered from COVID-19. Sequencing was carried out using PBMCs or T cells enriched from blood (not recorded which). The chain couples TRBV2 to TRBJ1-1; TRBD1 is a possible D gene (5 bases). For the CDR3, the DNA is TGTGCCAGCAGTCCGACAGCTGAAGCTTTCTTT. Residues: CASSPTAEAFF.